This is a list of T cell receptor beta chains from one sample in a study of blood T cell repertoires in COVID-19. Method: immunoSEQ multiplex PCR; TCRdb's copy keeps in-frame clones and lacks some. The sample records about 100,000 clones, about 90% being singletons. The sequenced sample consisted of peripheral blood. Every receptor here comes from a young man in a cohort sampled during active COVID-19. Each CDR3 is given with its conserved first and last residue. The D gene is left open where the match is weak. Clone sizes are given selectively: once, few, many, or a class where the clone is expanded.

V gene	CDR3 length	clone size	D gene	J gene	CDR3 DNA	CDR3 protein
TRBV12-3/TRBV12-4	12	.	TRBD1	TRBJ2-1	TGTGCCAGCAGTACGGGGACAGCTGAGCAGTTCTTC	CASSTGTAEQFF
TRBV5-6	17	few	TRBD2	TRBJ2-1	TGTGCCAGCGGACGACTAGCGGGGTCAAGCTCCTACAATGAGCAGTTCTTC	CASGRLAGSSSYNEQFF
TRBV3-1/TRBV3-2	14	.	.	TRBJ1-2	TGTGCCAGCAGCCAAGATCCTAGGATACATGGCTACACCTTC	CASSQDPRIHGYTF
TRBV9	15	.	.	TRBJ2-3	TGTGCCAGCAGCGTAAGGGGACTGTACACAGATACGCAGTATTTT	CASSVRGLYTDTQYF
TRBV4-1	15	.	.	TRBJ2-3	TGCGCCAGCAGCCAAGATGCCCGGGGCACAGATACGCAGTATTTT	CASSQDARGTDTQYF
TRBV5-1	13	.	.	TRBJ1-2	TGCGCCAGCAGCTTGGGACAGGACGGTGGCTACACCTTC	CASSLGQDGGYTF
TRBV2	15	.	.	TRBJ2-7	TGTGCCAGCAAGAAACAGGGCCCGAGCTCCTACGAGCAGTACTTC	CASKKQGPSSYEQYF
TRBV6-2/TRBV6-3	13	few	.	TRBJ2-7	TGTGCCAGCAGTTACTTAGAGACCTACGAGCAGTACTTC	CASSYLETYEQYF
TRBV5-1	16	once	TRBD2	TRBJ2-5	TGCGCCAGCAGCTTGGCCGGACTAGCGGGGGCCGAGACCCAGTACTTC	CASSLAGLAGAETQYF
TRBV7-2	17	.	TRBD1	TRBJ1-5	TGTGCCAGCAGCCCATCATCCAGGACAGGGGGCGGTCAGCCCCAGCATTTT	CASSPSSRTGGGQPQHF
TRBV2	14	medium-sized	TRBD1	TRBJ1-5	TGTGCCAGTACACGTGGACAGGGGAATCAGCCCCAGCATTTT	CASTRGQGNQPQHF
TRBV6-4	14	few	TRBD2	TRBJ2-3	TGTGCCAGCAGTGTAGCGGGGGGCACAGATACGCAGTATTTT	CASSVAGGTDTQYF
TRBV7-2	14	.	TRBD1	TRBJ1-2	TGTGCCAGCAGCTTTCCGGGACAGGGTTATGGCTACACCTTC	CASSFPGQGYGYTF
TRBV29-1	14	.	.	TRBJ1-3	TGCAGCGTTGAAGATAATAGCTCTGGAAACACCATATATTTT	CSVEDNSSGNTIYF
TRBV10-1	14	.	.	TRBJ1-1	TGCGCCAGCAGTGCGGACGGGAGCCCCACTGAAGCTTTCTTT	CASSADGSPTEAFF
TRBV5-1	14	few	TRBD1	TRBJ1-2	TGCGCCAGCAGCTTGGGGACAGGGGGAAATGGCTACACCTTC	CASSLGTGGNGYTF
TRBV5-1	13	.	.	TRBJ1-1	TGCGCCAGCAGCACAGAGAAGAACACTGAAGCTTTCTTT	CASSTEKNTEAFF
TRBV7-9	15	.	.	TRBJ1-1	TGTGCCAGCAGCTGGGGGCCGGGTGGGGACACTGAAGCTTTCTTT	CASSWGPGGDTEAFF
TRBV7-9	14	once	.	TRBJ2-7	TGTGCCAGCAGCTTAGCCAAATTCGCGGGCGAGCAGTACTTC	CASSLAKFAGEQYF
TRBV19	16	.	TRBD1	TRBJ2-7	TGTGCCAGTAGTCGTGCACCGGGACAGGGAGTATACGAGCAGTACTTC	CASSRAPGQGVYEQYF
TRBV28	15	.	.	TRBJ1-2	TGTGCCAGCAGTTTCAGGGGTGGGACTAACTATGGCTACACCTTC	CASSFRGGTNYGYTF
TRBV7-8	12	few	.	TRBJ2-7	TGTGCCAGCAGCTTATCGAGGTACGAGCAGTACTTC	CASSLSRYEQYF
TRBV9	15	.	TRBD2	TRBJ2-3	TGTGCCAGCAGCGTAAAGGCTAGCGGGGGCGATACGCAGTATTTT	CASSVKASGGDTQYF
TRBV2	15	.	.	TRBJ2-3	TGTGCCAGCAGTGAAGCGTCTTCTAGCACAGATACGCAGTATTTT	CASSEASSSTDTQYF
TRBV3-1/TRBV3-2	17	.	.	TRBJ2-1	TGTGCCAGCAGCCAAGATAGGAGGGCGGTGGTCTACAATGAGCAGTTCTTC	CASSQDRRAVVYNEQFF
TRBV6-1	13	.	.	TRBJ1-2	TGTGCCAGCAGTGACGGAGGGATGTATGGCTACACCTTC	CASSDGGMYGYTF
TRBV18	17	once	.	TRBJ1-6	TGTGCCAGCTCACCACCGGGCACAACCGATCCACCACATAGCGCACACTTT	CASSPPGTTDPPHSAHF
TRBV10-3	14	.	.	TRBJ1-5	TGTGCCATCGGGAGGGTGGCGGGCAATCAGCCCCAGCATTTT	CAIGRVAGNQPQHF
TRBV5-4	15	once	TRBD2	TRBJ2-1	TGTGCCAGCAGCCGGGGACTAGGGGGCTACAATGAGCAGTTCTTC	CASSRGLGGYNEQFF
TRBV7-2	12	.	.	TRBJ2-4	TGTGCCAGCAGCTTAGACAGAAACATTCAGTACTTC	CASSLDRNIQYF
TRBV6-5	13	few	.	TRBJ1-5	TGTGCCAGCAGTCAGGGTTTTGAACAGCCCCAGCATTTT	CASSQGFEQPQHF
TRBV15	14	.	TRBD1	TRBJ1-2	TGTGCCACCAGCACCCGGACAGGGGCATATGGCTACACCTTC	CATSTRTGAYGYTF
TRBV28	13	.	.	TRBJ1-2	TGTGCCAGCAGTTTAGCTCAGGGGAATGGCTACACCTTC	CASSLAQGNGYTF
TRBV7-2	15	once	TRBD2	TRBJ2-1	TGTGCCAGCAGCTCCGTAGCGGGGGGGCGTAATGAGCAGTTCTTC	CASSSVAGGRNEQFF
TRBV5-6	11	.	.	TRBJ2-1	TGTGCCAGCAGTCTGAGCGGTGAGCAGTTCTTC	CASSLSGEQFF
TRBV2	16	few	TRBD1	TRBJ2-1	TGTGCCAGCAGTGATGTGCGGACAGGACTCTACAATGAGCAGTTCTTC	CASSDVRTGLYNEQFF
TRBV19	13	.	.	TRBJ1-1	TGTGCCAGTACCGACAGGTTGAACACTGAAGCTTTCTTT	CASTDRLNTEAFF
TRBV29-1	12	few	.	TRBJ1-2	TGCAGCGTTGAAACAGACAGATATGGCTACACCTTC	CSVETDRYGYTF
TRBV12-3/TRBV12-4	11	.	.	TRBJ1-2	TGTGCCAGCAGCCGCGGCTATGGCTACACCTTC	CASSRGYGYTF
TRBV28	17	.	TRBD1	TRBJ2-1	TGTGCCAGCACCCTCCTATATGACAGGGTCGGAAACAATGAGCAGTTCTTC	CASTLLYDRVGNNEQFF
TRBV5-4	14	.	.	TRBJ2-2	TGTGCCAGCAGCCAGGACACAAACACCGGGGAGCTGTTTTTT	CASSQDTNTGELFF
TRBV7-2	13	.	.	TRBJ2-3	TGTGCCAGCAGCTTAGTCCTCACAGATACGCAGTATTTT	CASSLVLTDTQYF
TRBV11-2	15	.	.	TRBJ2-5	TGTGCCAGCAGCTTAGGGTTGGTAGGGGCAGAGACCCAGTACTTC	CASSLGLVGAETQYF
TRBV19	15	.	TRBD1	TRBJ1-1	TGTGCCAGTAGTAATACAGGGGGGTTCTACACTGAAGCTTTCTTT	CASSNTGGFYTEAFF
TRBV11-2	17	.	.	TRBJ2-2	TGTGCCAGCAGGGTACAGGGTCAGGGTTGGGACACCGGGGAGCTGTTTTTT	CASRVQGQGWDTGELFF
TRBV27	16	.	TRBD1	TRBJ1-1	TGTGCCAGCAGTCCATGGGGACAGGGGGCGAACACTGAAGCTTTCTTT	CASSPWGQGANTEAFF
TRBV30	15	.	.	TRBJ2-4	TGTGCCCGCGCGCAGAGGCGAATAGCCAAAAACATTCAGTACTTC	CARAQRRIAKNIQYF